This T cell receptor beta chain is drawn from a study of blood T cells in healthy people across ages. The V gene's germline CDR1 is MNHEY and CDR2 SVGEGT. Trimming took 6 bases from V and 2 from J; bases not matched to a gene: 7. The CDR3 length is 15 residues. The authors ran a second PCR of roughly 7 to 11 cycles using a sample-barcoded 5' primer and a J-beta primer mix. Each cDNA molecule carried a tag from a template-switch adaptor that contained 12 random nucleotides. TCRdb reprocessed the 5' RACE reads via MiXCR and lists one record per CDR3 protein. The data hold about 1.1 million distinct CDR3 sequences, with around two fifths observed a single time. A remark on this clonotype: Its antigen is unknown.

Findings and caveats of the study: Estimated diversity across one million T cells was deemed an underestimate. In older individuals, TCR beta diversity per million T cells was lower, falling roughly linearly with age.

Sequencing used blood. The rearrangement links TRBV6-2 or TRBV6-3 to TRBJ1-1; 9 positions agree with TRBD1. This clonotype originated in a man aged 18 to 30 in good health. As DNA, the CDR3 is TGTGCCAGCAGGAGGGACAGGGCCCGAAACACTGAAGCTTTCTTT. It is translated as CASRRDRARNTEAFF.